The sequence of this T cell receptor beta chain was determined in a study of long-term antiretroviral therapy in people with HIV. Notes on the study in general: Transplant-donor-level diversity was not reached after ART, though diversity increased.

Trimming pared 1 base from V and 4 bases from J, leaving 11 bases between. This CDR3 comprises 14 residues. The germline V gene encodes CDR1 SEHNR and CDR2 FQNEAQ (reference sequence). The sample holds one count of this clone. What it binds is unknown. Survey-level resolution applied to immunoSEQ assay v3.0. Each sample aimed for roughly 35,000-50,000 sequenced T-cell genomes. Assay: immunoSEQ multiplex PCR; the TCRdb copy retains only in-frame clones and omits some. In the table there are 7,500 to 10,000 clones, 75% to 90% of which are singletons. The sample consisted of unsorted PBMCs, taken 0.7 years after starting antiretroviral therapy. The receptor's source is a man aged 40-50 years with HIV. J is TRBJ2-7 and V is TRBV7-9; D ambiguous. In nucleotides, the CDR3 is TGTGCCAGCAGCTTAGTATTAGCTGGATACGAGCAGTACTTC. Residues: CASSLVLAGYEQYF.